Below are 5 T cell receptor beta chains sequenced from a single sample in a study of vaccination and CD4 T cells after COVID-19. What these receptors recognize is not known. Described treatment: roughly 11-day PBMC culture with coronavirus spike peptide pools or control peptides (ViraFEST assay). Sequenced with the Oncomine TCR Beta short-read assay was DNA taken from cultured CD4+ T cells. TCRdb independently ran MiXCR on the PCR reads; one entry per CDR3 protein. The data contain 18,000 or so distinct CDR3 sequences, about 50% of them singletons. This sample comprised CD4+ T cells from blood, cultured in vitro, obtained before SARS-CoV-2 vaccination. The receptors were sampled from a human donor who had recovered from COVID-19.

The rearrangement joins TRBV19 to TRBJ1-1; the D gene is possibly TRBD1 (5 bases). Per the germline V gene, CDR1 is LNHDA and CDR2 is SQIVND (reference sequence). V was shortened by 8 bases and J by 5 bases, with 18 bases between the two germline ends. The CDR3 runs 14 residues. DNA for the CDR3: TGTGCCAGTCTAAGCGGGGCGCGAAGGACTGAAGCTTTCTTT. Its protein is CASLSGARRTEAFF.

This clonotype was counted between two and nine times. The rearrangement uses TRBV20-1 and TRBJ2-3; no reliable D call. V was cut by 0 bases and J by 0 bases, with 16 bases left in between. The germline V gene encodes CDR1 DFQATT and CDR2 SNEGSKA (reference sequence). This CDR3 is built from 17 residues. The CDR3 sequence is CSARDKGPRASTDTQYF. CDR3 in DNA: TGCAGTGCTAGAGATAAAGGACCTCGTGCTAGCACAGATACGCAGTATTTT.

This clonotype has a single count. The chain has TRBV28 and TRBJ1-2; 7 bases are a match to TRBD1. The CDR3 is 14 amino acids. CDR1 is MDHEN and CDR2 is SYDVKM in the germline V gene. V was pared by 4 bases and J by 3 bases, with 5 bases of the junction left unmatched. This chain's CDR3 is CASSSTTGYYGYTF. DNA of the CDR3: TGTGCCAGCAGTTCCACGACAGGGTACTATGGCTACACCTTC.

The chain couples TRBV7-2 to TRBJ1-2; D is ambiguous. This CDR3 is built from 15 residues. CDR1 SGHTA and CDR2 FQGNSA come from the germline V gene. Trimming stripped 4 bases from V and 2 bases from J, with 14 bases between. The CDR3 sequence: CASSYLSTGNYGYTF. The CDR3 coding sequence is TGTGCCAGCAGCTATCTATCGACGGGGAACTATGGCTACACCTTC.

The chain couples TRBV6-5 to TRBJ2-2; D assignment may be TRBD1 or TRBD2 (5 bases each). Germline assignment: CDR1 MNHEY and CDR2 SVGAGI. The CDR3 consists of 14 residues. V shed 0 bases and J shed 5 bases, with 7 bases lying between them. The CDR3: CASSYSWGTGELFF. The CDR3, as DNA: TGTGCCAGCAGTTACTCGTGGGGGACCGGGGAGCTGTTTTTT.